These 4 T cell receptor beta chains came from one sample sequenced in a study of cytomegalovirus exposure and HLA in healthy donors. Only in-frame clones appear in the TCRdb table, and some are missing; sequencing was by immunoSEQ multiplex PCR. Of under 300,000 clones listed, approximately 86% were seen once; the top ten hold 0.95% to 1.5%. The sequenced sample consisted of PBMCs. The receptors come from a woman in her 30s in good health and CMV-seropositive.

The chain is built from TRBV4-1 and TRBJ1-2; TRBD1 might be the D (6 bases). The V and J ends lost 4 bases and 2 bases respectively, with 17 bases between them. The CDR3 extends over 16 amino acids. Germline V gene sequence: CDR1 MGHRA, CDR2 YSYEKL. CDR3 bases: TGCGCCAGCAGCCTAATCCCCGGACAGCAAAACTATGGCTACACCTTC. Amino acids: CASSLIPGQQNYGYTF.

The chain links TRBV11-2 to TRBJ1-1; 7 nucleotides agree with TRBD1. The CDR3 runs 15 residues. Unmatched junction bases numbered 11, after V lost 4 bases and J lost 6 bases. Germline CDR1 SGHAT, CDR2 FQNNGV. The CDR3 loop reads CASSYLRQGSAEAFF. In DNA form, the CDR3 reads TGTGCCAGCAGCTACCTACGACAGGGTTCGGCTGAAGCTTTCTTT.

The gene calls are TRBV19 and TRBJ1-3; D gene uncertain. The CDR3 consists of 15 residues. Germline V gene data show CDR1 as LNHDA and CDR2 as SQIVND (reference sequence). V lost 7 bases and J 0 bases, leaving 13 bases between the germline ends. For the CDR3, the DNA is TGTGCCAGTAAGGAGAGACGAAGCTCTGGAAACACCATATATTTT. Its protein product is CASKERRSSGNTIYF.

The chain combines TRBV5-6 with TRBJ2-3; D is uncertain. V shed 5 bases and J shed 0 bases, with 7 bases lying between them. Germline CDR1 and CDR2: SGHDT and YYEEEE. The CDR3 length is 13 residues. This chain's CDR3 is CASSPPSTDTQYF. CDR3 nucleotides: TGTGCCAGCAGTCCCCCTAGCACAGATACGCAGTATTTT. The full variable domain, with the rest looked up from reference TRBV5-6 and TRBJ2-3, is DAGVTQSPTHLIKTRGQQVTLRCSPKSGHDTVSWYQQALGQGPQFIFQYYEEEERQRGNFPDRFSGHQFPNYSSELNVNALLLGDSALYLCASSPPSTDTQYFGPGTRLTVL.